This record concerns one T cell receptor beta chain sequence. What it recognizes is unknown. A J-beta primer mix and a sample-barcoded 5' primer were used in a second PCR of roughly 6 to 12 cycles. Using its own MiXCR run on the 5' RACE reads, TCRdb lists one record per CDR3 protein. The sample carries about 670,000 distinct CDR3 sequences, approximately 52% recorded once. The source of the sample is a study of blood T cells in healthy people across ages. Study context: Capture via template switching afforded approximately one barcoded beta molecule per two T cells.

General study findings and limits: In long-lived donors, naive CD4+ cell counts and diversity exceeded those of aged donors. Strong correlation existed between TCR beta diversity and naive T cell percentage.

Germline V gene sequence: CDR1 SGHVT, CDR2 SQSDAQ. This CDR3 has 15 amino acids. At least 6 micrograms of total RNA were extracted per sample. The specimen sequenced was blood. The sequence was collected from a woman aged 80 or over in good health. The chain combines TRBV7-4 with TRBJ2-7; D gene uncertain. The DNA end is a closer match to TRBJ2-5, so the J assignment may be wrong. CDR3 DNA: TGTGCCAGCAGCTTAGCAGGGCGGTCCCAAGAGACCCAGTACTTC. This codes for CASSLAGRSQETQYF.